This entry lists 28 T cell receptor beta chains sequenced from one sample in a study of shared clonotypes between healthy human individuals. This table comes from immunoSEQ multiplex PCR, and its TCRdb copy is limited to in-frame clones, with some not included. Of 2,500,000 or so clones listed, roughly 93% are singletons. The sample was naive CD4+ T cells from PBMCs. Described subset: CD45RA+ positively selected. These receptors originate from a young man in good health. Some clones in this sample may be carry-over from other donors' samples.

The chain links TRBV5-1 to TRBJ2-5, with 13 bases identical to TRBD2. The CDR3 length is 19 residues. Unmatched junction bases numbered 12, after V lost 4 bases and J lost 0 bases. Germline CDR1 SGHRS, CDR2 YFSETQ. CDR3 nucleotides: TGCGCCAGCAGCCCGCGGCCGGGACTAGCGGGGAGCAACCAAGAGACCCAGTACTTC. Translated, it gives CASSPRPGLAGSNQETQYF.

V gene TRBV18 combines with J gene TRBJ2-5; D ambiguous. This CDR3 is built from 13 residues. Germline CDR1 is KGHSH and CDR2 is LQKENI. V lost 1 base to trimming and J lost 4 bases, with 7 bases between them. The CDR3 loop is CASSPQEVETQYF. The CDR3 DNA sequence: TGTGCCAGCTCACCACAAGAAGTAGAGACCCAGTACTTC.

The gene calls are TRBV5-1 and TRBJ1-5; 7 bases map to TRBD1. CDR3 size: 14 residues. Germline lookup yields CDR1 SGHRS and CDR2 YFSETQ. The V gene end was trimmed by 4 bases and the J gene end by 8 bases; junction bases not matched to a gene: 9. CDR3 sequence (DNA): TGCGCCAGCAGCGCCTCAGGGGGGCCGGAGCCCCAGCATTTT. It encodes CASSASGGPEPQHF.

This sequence joins TRBV29-1 and TRBJ2-3, with 9 bases that match TRBD2. The CDR3 sequence is 15 residues long. Trimming took 4 bases from V and 6 from J; bases not matched to a gene: 11. The germline gives CDR1 SQVTM, CDR2 ANQGSEA. The CDR3 is CSVGKLAGRSDTQYF. The CDR3 nucleotides are TGCAGCGTTGGGAAGCTAGCGGGAAGGAGTGATACGCAGTATTTT.

The genes are TRBV11-3 and TRBJ2-6; TRBD1 or TRBD2 may be the D gene (5 bases each). Trimming pared 5 bases from V and 3 bases from J, leaving 11 bases between. This CDR3 spans 15 amino acids. Germline V gives CDR1 SGHNT, CDR2 YENEEA. The CDR3 DNA reads as TGTGCCAGCAGCCCGGGGACGAGTGGGGCCAACGTCCTGACTTTC. As protein: CASSPGTSGANVLTF.

This chain joins TRBV5-5 and TRBJ2-1; D is perhaps TRBD1 (5 bases). The CDR3 consists of 12 residues. V was shortened by 1 base and J by 8 bases, with 7 bases between the two germline ends. Germline loops: CDR1 SGHKS, CDR2 YYEKEE (reference sequence). CDR3 in amino acids: CASSLLGHEQFF. The CDR3 DNA reads TGTGCCAGCAGCTTGTTGGGGCATGAGCAGTTCTTC. Full variable domain (rest looked up from reference TRBV5-5 and TRBJ2-1): DAGVTQSPTHLIKTRGQQVTLRCSPISGHKSVSWYQQVLGQGPQFIFQYYEKEERGRGNFPDRFSARQFPNYSSELNVNALLLGDSALYLCASSLLGHEQFFGPGTRLTVL.

The rearrangement joins TRBV7-3 to TRBJ2-2; tentative D call: TRBD2 (7 bases). CDR1 is SGHTA and CDR2 is FQGTGA in the germline V gene. Trimming shortened V by 11 bases and J by 4 bases, and 14 bases separated the two germline ends. The CDR3 totals 13 residues. CDR3 DNA: TGTGCCGGGGAGGGGGACGTCACCGGGGAGCTGTTTTTT. Its protein is CAGEGDVTGELFF.

This chain connects TRBV7-9 to TRBJ1-3; D unclear. The CDR3 runs 14 residues. Germline CDR1 and CDR2: SEHNR and FQNEAQ (reference sequence). Trimming shortened V by 2 bases and J by 0 bases, and 5 bases separated the two germline ends. CDR3 in DNA: TGTGCCAGCAGCTTAACCGACTCTGGAAACACCATATATTTT. It codes for CASSLTDSGNTIYF.

The V gene is TRBV7-2, the J gene TRBJ1-5; TRBD1 might be the D (6 bases). This CDR3 spans 13 amino acids. Germline loops: CDR1 SGHTA, CDR2 FQGNSA. V was clipped by 5 bases and J by 9 bases, with 14 bases between them. CDR3 sequence: CASSRDTLGPQHF. CDR3 in DNA: TGTGCCAGCAGCCGGGACACCCTAGGGCCCCAGCATTTT.

This chain joins TRBV5-1 and TRBJ2-7; D is uncertain. Per germline, CDR1 SGHRS and CDR2 YFSETQ. This CDR3 is built from 12 residues. Trimming left V 1 base short and J 4 bases short, with 6 bases between. DNA for the CDR3: TGCGCCAGCAGCTTGCGGGCATACGAGCAGTACTTC. This encodes CASSLRAYEQYF.

The rearrangement uses TRBV21-1 and TRBJ2-5. TRBV21-1 is annotated as a pseudogene. The CDR3 is made up of 16 amino acids. The CDR3 protein is CASSKALGASGETQYF. The CDR3 nucleotides are TGTGCCAGCAGCAAAGCGCTTGGGGCTTCGGGGGAGACCCAGTACTTC.

J is TRBJ2-7 and V is TRBV5-5; 9 bases agree with TRBD1. The CDR3 runs to 15 residues. Germline CDR1 is SGHKS and CDR2 is YYEKEE (reference sequence). V trimming: 0 bases; J trimming: 2 bases; junction bases outside the gene matches: 3. DNA for the CDR3: TGTGCCAGCAGCTTGGGAGGGGACAGGGCCTACGAGCAGTACTTC. Its protein is CASSLGGDRAYEQYF.

The chain links TRBV13 to TRBJ2-7; TRBD2 aligns across 8 bases. CDR1 PRHDT and CDR2 FYEKMQ come from the germline V gene (reference sequence). J gave up 5 bases and V 2 bases, and 14 bases lay outside the gene matches. The CDR3 length is 17 residues. The chain's CDR3 is CASSLRTSLNLGNEQYF. DNA for the CDR3: TGTGCCAGCAGCTTAAGGACTAGCCTAAATCTCGGGAACGAGCAGTACTTC. Supplemented by reference TRBV13 and TRBJ2-7, the full variable domain reads AAGVIQSPRHLIKEKRETATLKCYPIPRHDTVYWYQQGPGQDPQFLISFYEKMQSDKGSIPDRFSAQQFSDYHSELNMSSLELGDSALYFCASSLRTSLNLGNEQYFGPGTRLTVT.

The chain joins TRBV4-1 to TRBJ2-5; TRBD2 matches 9 bases. V shed 2 bases and J 4 bases; nucleotides not matched to a gene: 8. The CDR3 spans 16 residues. Germline loops: CDR1 MGHRA, CDR2 YSYEKL. This chain's CDR3 is CASSQPSSGILETQYF. DNA for the CDR3: TGCGCCAGCAGCCAACCCTCTAGCGGGATACTAGAGACCCAGTACTTC.

This clone appeared a few times. This chain connects TRBV19 to TRBJ1-5, with TRBD1 matching 9 bases. The CDR3 extends over 16 amino acids. J gave up 4 bases and V 0 bases, and 4 bases lay outside the gene matches. Germline V CDR1 and CDR2: LNHDA, SQIVND (reference sequence). CDR3 amino acids: CASSIDRTGANQPQHF. Written as DNA, the CDR3 is TGTGCCAGTAGTATAGACCGGACAGGGGCGAATCAGCCCCAGCATTTT. The whole variable domain, filled in from reference TRBV19 and TRBJ1-5, reads DGGITQSPKYLFRKEGQNVTLSCEQNLNHDAMYWYRQDPGQGLRLIYYSQIVNDFQKGDIAEGYSVSREKKESFPLTVTSAQKNPTAFYLCASSIDRTGANQPQHFGDGTRLSIL.

J is TRBJ1-2 and V is TRBV5-1; D not resolved. Germline V CDR1 and CDR2: SGHRS, YFSETQ. V was trimmed by 0 bases and J by 8 bases, leaving 8 bases between them. The CDR3 is made up of 12 amino acids. The DNA for the CDR3 is TGCGCCAGCAGCTTGGATCAGACGGGCTACACCTTC. It codes for CASSLDQTGYTF.

The chain recombines TRBV5-1 with TRBJ1-1; no clear D gene. The CDR3 has 15 residues. Germline assignment: CDR1 SGHRS and CDR2 YFSETQ. Deletions cut 3 bases from V and 5 bases from J, with 17 bases between. CDR3 amino acids: CASSSTPGSLTEAFF. In DNA form, the CDR3 reads TGCGCCAGCAGCTCCACACCAGGTTCGCTAACTGAAGCTTTCTTT.

The chain couples TRBV7-3 to TRBJ2-3, with D unresolved. The germline V gene has CDR1 SGHTA and CDR2 FQGTGA. The CDR3 spans 13 residues. Deletions cut 1 base from V and 5 bases from J, with 7 bases between. CDR3 amino acids: CASSLIDGDTQYF. CDR3 coding DNA: TGTGCCAGCAGCTTAATAGATGGAGATACGCAGTATTTT.

A word on this clone: In the same sample, other DNA sequences code for this CDR3. The J gene is TRBJ2-7, the V gene TRBV5-1; 8 bases are a match to TRBD1. The trim removed 0 bases at V and 6 bases at J, leaving 5 bases unmatched. This CDR3 has 14 amino acids. Germline V gene lookup returns CDR1 SGHRS and CDR2 YFSETQ. The CDR3 loop reads CASSLGTGSREQYF. DNA for the CDR3: TGCGCCAGCAGCTTGGGGACAGGGAGTCGCGAGCAGTACTTC.

This sequence joins TRBV7-2 and TRBJ1-5, with D tentatively TRBD1 (6 bases). The CDR3 extends over 15 amino acids. Looked up from germline, CDR1 is SGHTA and CDR2 is FQGNSA. V lost 2 bases and J lost 2, with 10 bases in between. CDR3 in amino acids: CASSLQGRGNQPQHF. CDR3 nucleotide sequence: TGTGCCAGCAGCTTACAGGGGAGAGGCAATCAGCCCCAGCATTTT.

The CDR3 DNA reads TGTGCCTGCCCGGGACAGTTTATATCCCCCGGCACAGATACGCAGTATTTT. This gives the protein CACPGQFISPGTDTQYF. The chain links TRBV7-9 to TRBJ2-3; 7 nucleotides match TRBD1. This CDR3 is 17 amino acids long. The junction had 18 bases not matched to a gene; V was cut back by 11 bases and J by 1 base. Germline CDR1 SEHNR, CDR2 FQNEAQ (reference sequence).

The V call is TRBV5-1, the J call TRBJ1-4; no clear D. The germline V and J ends were trimmed by 0 bases and 0 bases, with 9 bases remaining between them. The germline V gene encodes CDR1 SGHRS and CDR2 YFSETQ. This CDR3 spans 16 amino acids. The CDR3 bases are TGCGCCAGCAGCTTGGCCTCTGGTGCAACTAATGAAAAACTGTTTTTT. Translation gives CASSLASGATNEKLFF. Full variable domain (missing parts from reference TRBV5-1 and TRBJ1-4): KAGVTQTPRYLIKTRGQQVTLSCSPISGHRSVSWYQQTPGQGLQFLFEYFSETQRNKGNFPGRFSGRQFSNSRSEMNVSTLELGDSALYLCASSLASGATNEKLFFGSGTQLSVL.

This clone showed up just once. One junction end does not reproduce the germline sequence, and a read error may be involved. The CDR3 DNA follows: TGTGCCACCAGCAGCACCCAGGGGACCCCTCAAGTCTTC. It specifies CATSSTQGTPQVF. The J gene is TRBJ2-1, the V gene TRBV15; a possible D gene is TRBD1 (6 bases). The CDR3 extends over 13 amino acids. Germline CDR1 LNHNV, CDR2 YYDKDF (reference sequence).

This sequence joins TRBV18 and TRBJ2-7, with 11 bases aligning to TRBD2. Per the germline V gene, CDR1 is KGHSH and CDR2 is LQKENI. This CDR3 has 19 residues. V shed 5 bases, J shed 2 bases, and the junction held 17 bases outside the gene matches. Here the CDR3 reads CASSTGVTSGASRPYEQYF. The CDR3 DNA follows: TGTGCCAGCTCAACAGGGGTGACTAGCGGGGCTTCGCGGCCCTACGAGCAGTACTTC.

This clone appeared a single time. The chain recombines TRBV5-1 with TRBJ1-1; 9 nucleotides agree with TRBD1. After removal of 3 bases from V and 4 bases from J, the junction contained 7 bases not matched to a gene. Per germline, CDR1 SGHRS and CDR2 YFSETQ. CDR3 size: 15 residues. The DNA of the CDR3 is TGCGCCAGCAGCTCGGGGACAGGGCATGGCACTGAAGCTTTCTTT. It specifies CASSSGTGHGTEAFF.

The rearrangement joins TRBV7-8 to TRBJ2-3; 7 positions agree with TRBD2. Trimming removed 5 bases from V and 3 bases from J; junction bases left unmatched: 11. This CDR3 spans 16 amino acids. In germline, CDR1 is SGHVS, CDR2 FQNEAQ. The CDR3 sequence: CASSPQPSGKTDTQYF. The CDR3 coding sequence is TGTGCCAGCAGCCCCCAACCGAGCGGGAAAACAGATACGCAGTATTTT. The full variable domain, with the rest looked up from reference TRBV7-8 and TRBJ2-3, is GAGVSQSPRYKVAKRGQDVALRCDPISGHVSLFWYQQALGQGPEFLTYFQNEAQLDKSGLPSDRFFAERPEGSVSTLKIQRTQQEDSAVYLCASSPQPSGKTDTQYFGPGTRLTVL.

With respect to this clone: Other nucleotide sequences in the sample specify the same CDR3. The CDR3: CASSFTSGSTDTQYF. The CDR3 coding sequence is TGTGCCAGCAGTTTCACTAGCGGTAGCACAGATACGCAGTATTTT. The chain couples TRBV28 to TRBJ2-3; 8 nucleotides line up with TRBD2. Per the germline V gene, CDR1 is MDHEN and CDR2 is SYDVKM. V dropped 3 bases and J dropped 0; count of bases not matched to a gene: 2. The CDR3 sequence is 15 residues long.

This clone appeared a single time. V and J are TRBV7-8 and TRBJ2-1, with 9 bases identical to TRBD2. In germline, CDR1 is SGHVS, CDR2 FQNEAQ. The CDR3 is 15 amino acids. V lost 4 bases to trimming and J lost 2 bases; unmatched junction nucleotides: 3. CDR3 in amino acids: CASSSASGAYNEQFF. The CDR3 nucleotides are TGTGCCAGCAGCTCAGCTAGCGGGGCCTACAATGAGCAGTTCTTC.